These 21 T cell receptor beta chains originate from one sample sequenced in a study of cytomegalovirus exposure and HLA in healthy donors. Amplification used 60 Vbeta primers and 13 Jbeta primers. Clones were read by immunoSEQ multiplex PCR, and TCRdb kept only the in-frame ones, dropping some. In the table there are around 50,000 clones, just under 85% of which are singletons. The sequenced sample was PBMCs. The receptor source for this set is a man aged 45-65 years in good health and CMV-seronegative.

This sequence joins TRBV2 and TRBJ2-2, with D possibly matching TRBD2 (5 bases). This CDR3 has 19 amino acids. Per the germline V gene, CDR1 is SNHLY and CDR2 is FYNNEI. With 5 bases removed from V and 3 bases from J, the gap between germline ends came to 25 bases. CDR3 residues: CASSTPTRTSDRDTGELFF. Here the CDR3 DNA reads TGTGCCAGCAGTACGCCTACTAGAACCAGTGATCGGGACACCGGGGAGCTGTTTTTT. The full variable domain, rest sourced from reference TRBV2 and TRBJ2-2, is EPEVTQTPSHQVTQMGQEVILRCVPISNHLYFYWYRQILGQKVEFLVSFYNNEISEKSEIFDDQFSVERPDGSNFTLKIRSTKLEDSAMYFCASSTPTRTSDRDTGELFFGEGSRLTVL.

This chain links TRBV30 with TRBJ2-7, with 7 bases aligning to TRBD1. V lost 0 bases and J lost 2; bases outside the gene matches: 1. The CDR3 length is 13 residues. Germline V CDR1 and CDR2: GTSNPN, SVGIG (reference sequence). The CDR3 DNA sequence: TGTGCCTGGAGTGTACAGGGGACCTACGAGCAGTACTTC. It codes for CAWSVQGTYEQYF. Together with reference TRBV30 and TRBJ2-7, the CDR3 gives the full variable domain: SQTIHQWPATLVQPVGSPLSLECTVEGTSNPNLYWYRQAAGRGLQLLFYSVGIGQISSEVPQNLSASRPQDRQFILSSKKLLLSDSGFYLCAWSVQGTYEQYFGPGTRLTVT.

The chain employs TRBV21-1 and TRBJ2-7; the table names TRBD1, a call not compared with the DNA. TRBV21-1 constitutes a pseudogene. This CDR3 region has 15 residues. In DNA form, the CDR3 reads TGTGCCAGCAGCGCCCGGGACAGGGGTGGTTACGAGCAGTACTTC. Translating it yields CASSARDRGGYEQYF.

The J gene is TRBJ2-2, the V gene TRBV7-3; D is uncertain. Per the germline V gene, CDR1 is SGHTA and CDR2 is FQGTGA. The CDR3 sequence is 14 residues long. V dropped 4 bases and J dropped 2 bases, with 8 bases sitting between them. The chain's CDR3 is CASSSYRNTGELFF. The CDR3 bases are TGTGCCAGCAGCTCCTATAGAAACACCGGGGAGCTGTTTTTT.

In nucleotides, the CDR3 is TGCGCCAGCAGCCAAGTGGTCGACATGGGGACCCAGTACTTC. Amino acids: CASSQVVDMGTQYF. The rearrangement uses TRBV4-3 and TRBJ2-5; D unresolved. Trimming took off 1 base at V and 7 bases at J, with 13 bases between the two ends. The CDR3 sequence is 14 residues long. The germline CDR1 and CDR2 sequences are LGHNA and YSLEER.

The chain uses TRBV9 and TRBJ1-6, with D uncertain. Germline V gives CDR1 SGDLS, CDR2 YYNGEE. CDR3 length: 13 amino acids. Deletions cut 3 bases from V and 7 bases from J, with 8 bases between. The CDR3 reads CASSAGQNSPLHF. The CDR3 region has the DNA TGTGCCAGCAGCGCTGGGCAGAATTCACCCCTCCACTTT.

The rearrangement links TRBV6-5 to TRBJ1-2; the match to TRBD1 covers 10 bases. The CDR3 runs to 14 residues. In germline, CDR1 is MNHEY, CDR2 SVGAGI. J gave up 8 bases and V 2 bases, and 5 bases lay outside the gene matches. Written as DNA, the CDR3 is TGTGCCAGCAGTTACAAAGACAGGGGGCGGGGCTACACCTTC. This translates into CASSYKDRGRGYTF.

The genes are TRBV7-3 and TRBJ1-1; D possibly corresponds to TRBD1 (5 bases). The CDR3 sequence is 15 residues long. With 4 bases removed from V and 0 bases from J, the gap between germline ends came to 12 bases. CDR1 SGHTA and CDR2 FQGTGA come from the germline V gene. The CDR3 nucleotides read TGTGCCAGCAGCTCCCTGGGGGGTCTGAACACTGAAGCTTTCTTT. Translation: CASSSLGGLNTEAFF. Drawing the rest from reference TRBV7-3 and TRBJ1-1, the complete variable domain is GAGVSQTPSNKVTEKGKYVELRCDPISGHTALYWYRQSLGQGPEFLIYFQGTGAADDSGLPNDRFFAVRPEGSVSTLKIQRTERGDSAVYLCASSSLGGLNTEAFFGQGTRLTVV.

The chain has TRBV6-1 and TRBJ1-2; 9 bases are a match to TRBD1. Germline-derived CDR1 and CDR2 are MNHNS and SASEGT. With V trimmed by 6 bases and J by 5 bases, 7 bases remained unmatched. There are 14 residues in the CDR3. In DNA, the CDR3 is TGTGCCAGCAGGGAAACCGGGACAGGGTATGGCTACACCTTC. This encodes CASRETGTGYGYTF.

The CDR3 loop is CASSYSTGGRTDTQYF. The CDR3 DNA reads as TGTGCCAGCAGTTACTCGACAGGGGGCCGCACAGATACGCAGTATTTT. The chain couples TRBV6-6 to TRBJ2-3, with 10 bases aligning to TRBD1. Germline CDR1 reads MNHNY; CDR2 reads SVGAGI (reference sequence). The V gene end was trimmed by 0 bases and the J gene end by 1 base; junction bases not matched to a gene: 1. The CDR3 sequence is 16 residues long.

The chain has TRBV5-1 and TRBJ2-7, with D possibly matching TRBD2 (5 bases). Germline-derived CDR1 and CDR2 are SGHRS and YFSETQ. This CDR3 contains 12 residues. The V gene lost 7 bases and the J gene lost 0 bases, with 8 bases spanning the gap. CDR3 bases: TGCGCCAGCCGGGGTAGCTCCTACGAGCAGTACTTC. As protein: CASRGSSYEQYF.

The V and J genes are TRBV2 and TRBJ2-1; D is possibly TRBD1 (5 bases). Trimming left V 4 bases short and J 6 bases short, with 13 bases between. The CDR3 loop spans 14 amino acids. Per germline, CDR1 SNHLY and CDR2 FYNNEI. CDR3 in DNA: TGTGCCAGCAGTGCGCCACCAGGGCGCAATGAGCAGTTCTTC. Protein product: CASSAPPGRNEQFF.

The chain couples TRBV5-1 to TRBJ2-2; perhaps TRBD1 as D (6 bases). The V end lost 2 bases, the J end lost 5 bases, and 16 bases lay between the germline ends. CDR1 and CDR2 from the germline V gene are SGHRS and YFSETQ. This CDR3 region has 16 residues. Here the CDR3 reads CASSLQQGIWTGELFF. The DNA for the CDR3 is TGCGCCAGCAGCTTACAGCAGGGGATTTGGACCGGGGAGCTGTTTTTT.

In DNA, the CDR3 is TGTGCCAGCTCACCGGGGAGCCTGTTCTCTGGAAACACCATATATTTT. It is translated as CASSPGSLFSGNTIYF. The chain recombines TRBV18 with TRBJ1-3; D ambiguous. The CDR3 totals 16 residues. Germline V gene lookup returns CDR1 KGHSH and CDR2 LQKENI. Trimming pared 3 bases from V and 0 bases from J, leaving 12 bases between. The full variable domain, rest sourced from reference TRBV18 and TRBJ1-3, is NAGVMQNPRHLVRRRGQEARLRCSPMKGHSHVYWYRQLPEEGLKFMVYLQKENIIDESGMPKERFSAEFPKEGPSILRIQQVVRGDSAAYFCASSPGSLFSGNTIYFGEGSWLTVV.

This CDR3 reads CASSTGQGWGTEAFF. Written as DNA, the CDR3 is TGTGCCAGTAGTACAGGACAGGGGTGGGGCACTGAAGCTTTCTTT. V is TRBV19 and J is TRBJ1-1; 9 bases are a match to TRBD1. The germline V gene has CDR1 LNHDA and CDR2 SQIVND (reference sequence). The trim removed 4 bases at V and 4 bases at J, leaving 7 bases unmatched. This CDR3 region has 15 residues.

The chain employs TRBV14 and TRBJ2-7, with 10 positions matching TRBD1. This CDR3 has 16 amino acids. V gave up 1 base and J gave up 4 bases; unmatched junction bases: 7. Germline V CDR1 and CDR2: SGHDN, FVKESK. Written as DNA, the CDR3 is TGTGCCAGCAGCCAAGGTCCCGGGACAGGGGCATACGAGCAGTACTTC. This translates into CASSQGPGTGAYEQYF.

The V and J genes are TRBV6-5 and TRBJ2-7, with D possibly matching TRBD1 (6 bases). In germline, CDR1 is MNHEY, CDR2 SVGAGI. V was pared by 7 bases and J by 2 bases, with 18 bases between. This CDR3 is 15 amino acids long. CDR3 amino acids: CASTVTQDSAYEQYF. CDR3 coding DNA: TGTGCCAGCACCGTAACCCAGGACAGTGCCTACGAGCAGTACTTC.

V gene TRBV2 combines with J gene TRBJ2-4, with D possibly matching TRBD1 (5 bases). Germline assignment: CDR1 SNHLY and CDR2 FYNNEI. The CDR3 consists of 12 residues. Trimming shortened V by 2 bases and J by 16 bases, and 15 bases separated the two germline ends. The DNA of the CDR3 is TGTGCCAGCAGTGAAAGGCAGGGTAGTGTATACTTC. Translation: CASSERQGSVYF.

CDR3 sequence: CASSSLLGRGNTGELFF. The CDR3 nucleotides are TGTGCCAGCAGTTCCCTACTAGGGCGGGGGAACACCGGGGAGCTGTTTTTT. This rearrangement joins TRBV28 to TRBJ2-2, with a tentative D call TRBD2 (6 bases). Trimming pared 4 bases from V and 1 base from J, leaving 16 bases between. The CDR3 contains 17 residues. In germline, CDR1 is MDHEN, CDR2 SYDVKM.

DNA of the CDR3: TGTGCCAGCCAAACTAGCGGGTTATATCCTGAGACCCAGTACTTC. Translation gives CASQTSGLYPETQYF. The chain is built from TRBV6-1 and TRBJ2-5; TRBD2 matches 9 bases. CDR1 and CDR2 from the germline V gene are MNHNS and SASEGT. J gave up 5 bases and V 8 bases, and 12 bases lay outside the gene matches. The CDR3 is 15 residues long.

V usage is TRBV6-1 and J usage is TRBJ1-2; 9 bases are shared with TRBD1. CDR1 is MNHNS, CDR2 SASEGT, per germline. This CDR3 comprises 14 residues. J gave up 5 bases and V 6 bases, and 7 bases lay outside the gene matches. The CDR3 coding sequence is TGTGCCAGCAGGGATGGACAGGGGAGGTATGGCTACACCTTC. The encoded protein is CASRDGQGRYGYTF.